A single sample is the source of the 4 T cell receptor beta chains below, sequenced in a study of T cells in Graves' hyperthyroidism and ophthalmopathy. RNA transcripts gave rise to amplified TCR beta CDR3 regions. A set of HTBI primers served as the primers for a first-round RT-PCR of the TCR CDR3. TCRdb analysed the multiplex PCR reads with MiXCR anew, one entry per CDR3 protein. The data show about 640,000 distinct CDR3 sequences, under 25% seen once. Sequencing was carried out using blood. The receptors were gathered from a man aged 25-45 years with Graves' ophthalmopathy.

The rearrangement links TRBV19 to TRBJ2-5; D ambiguous. The CDR3 consists of 16 residues. Germline V gene lookup returns CDR1 LNHDA and CDR2 SQIVND (reference sequence). V shed 1 base and J shed 2 bases, with 14 bases lying between them. The CDR3 here is CASSIVVTRVQETQYF. The CDR3 coding sequence is TGTGCCAGTAGTATAGTGGTGACGCGCGTACAAGAGACCCAGTACTTC.

This clonotype showed up just a few times. This rearrangement joins TRBV3-1 to TRBJ2-3; D gene uncertain. Germline values: CDR1 LGHDT, CDR2 YNNKEL (reference sequence). CDR3 length: 17 residues. V lost 0 bases and J lost 0, with 13 bases in between. In nucleotides, the CDR3 is TGTGCCAGCAGCCAAGATATGGAAACTACTAGCACAGATACGCAGTATTTT. Translating gives CASSQDMETTSTDTQYF.

The V and J genes are TRBV7-6 and TRBJ1-1; the match to TRBD1 covers 7 bases. Trimming took 1 base from V and 5 from J; bases not matched to a gene: 10. Germline loops: CDR1 SGHVS, CDR2 FNYEAQ. CDR3 length: 16 residues. The CDR3 bases are TGTGCCAGCAGCTTAGGTCTGGCAGGGGGGGTAACTGAAGCTTTCTTT. Translated: CASSLGLAGGVTEAFF.

In this sample, this clonotype turned up many times. The rearrangement uses TRBV30 and TRBJ1-4, with D unresolved. Germline lookup yields CDR1 GTSNPN and CDR2 SVGIG (reference sequence). Trimming took 4 bases from V and 0 from J, leaving 12 bases between them. This CDR3 is built from 15 residues. The CDR3 is CAWIRRGSTNEKLFF. For the CDR3, the DNA is TGTGCCTGGATTCGGCGGGGATCAACTAATGAAAAACTGTTTTTT. Based on the CDR3 plus reference TRBV30 and TRBJ1-4, the full variable domain is SQTIHQWPATLVQPVGSPLSLECTVEGTSNPNLYWYRQAAGRGLQLLFYSVGIGQISSEVPQNLSASRPQDRQFILSSKKLLLSDSGFYLCAWIRRGSTNEKLFFGSGTQLSVL.